Below, one T cell receptor beta chain is given with its context. This clonotype was seen many times. Its cognate antigen has yet to be identified. No base-level quality is on record; no much larger clone is a single base apart. This record belongs to a study of T-cell reconstitution after alpha-beta-depleted transplantation in children (dated by TCRdb to about 2016). Notes on the research overall: Using TCR repertoire profiling, the study followed T-cell immune reconstitution in a quantitative way in children after TCRalphabeta/CD19-depleted allogeneic hematopoietic cell transplantation. Paper-wide results and their limitations: About two months after transplant, the apparently early recovery of alphabetaT-cell counts reportedly depended on just several hundred clones that had expanded rapidly and came from non-depleted graft cells. In some patients, high TCRbeta diversity at day 60 was attributed to recipient T cells and intrathymic progenitors that had survived conditioning. Over the following months the frequencies of hyperexpanded clones went down, and after one year T-cell counts and TCRbeta diversity were mostly credited to newly produced T cells.

Library creation used PCR. Sequenced using an Illumina HiSeq 2500. TCR library preparation used molecular barcoding, with unique molecular identifiers applied to normalize quantification of the TCRbeta repertoire. Using fastp at Q25 and MiXCR, TCRdb reprocessed the public reads and kept productive beta chains. CDR3 protein sequences are deduplicated, and each keeps its most common genes and DNA. Counted in this sample were about 600,000 distinct CDR3 sequences; about an eighth of them appeared once. In total, the top ten clones hold around 2.2% of the sample. The intended sense of this specimen's treatment or condition label: allogeneic hematopoietic cell transplantation with graft depleted of TCRalphabeta T cells and CD19 B cells. Transplant recipients were children who received TCRalphabeta/CD19-depleted allogeneic hematopoietic cell grafts. From the cysteine up to the phenylalanine, the CDR3 has a length of 14 residues. Just the 42-base CDR3 DNA is kept, in frame starting at base 1. The germline V end is reduced by 3 bases and the J end by 4 bases; junction bases left unmatched: 3. The germline V gene supplies CDR1 SGHTA and CDR2 FQGNSA.

Sequenced material: PBMCs, mostly from graft donor cells, taken 360 days after TCRalphabeta/CD19-depleted stem cell transplant. Rearrangement joined TRBV7-2 to TRBJ2-3; the junction holds 8 bases that match TRBD2. This receptor was obtained from a male patient aged 10 to 17 who had a stem cell transplant for acute myeloid leukemia, so the T cells may come from the graft donor. The DNA sequence is as follows: TGTGCCAGCAGCTTCGGCGGGAGGCCAGATACGCAGTATTTT. This codes for CASSFGGRPDTQYF.